A single T cell receptor beta chain is shown here with its context. It lacks a known antigen. The record has no base qualities; no much larger clone is one base away. Healthy HIV-negative adults with no recently reported acute infections or vaccinations were included as donors. Every donor was a Caucasian adult living in Nashville, Tennessee, USA. CD4+ T cells were enriched through magnetic negative selection, after which naive cells were positively selected on CD45RA and the remaining negative fraction served as the memory subset. Blood was collected by leukapheresis, and PBMCs were isolated by Ficoll-Histopaque density gradient centrifugation and then cryopreserved in liquid nitrogen vapor phase. Purity and quantity of every magnetically sorted T cell population were checked by analytical flow cytometry. Genomic DNA was isolated from every sorted fraction and measured by UV absorbance on a Nanodrop 2000c.

Using the deep immunoSEQ assay, multiplex PCR amplified TCR CDR3 regions from genomic DNA. For each cell subset, the extracted genomic DNA was distributed evenly across all wells of several immunoSEQ 96-well plates, and each plate served as one replicate. For sorted subsets, approximately 190 ng of genomic DNA, equivalent to some 30,000 T cell genomes, went into each replicate PCR. Purified libraries were quantified with a Qubit 3.0 fluorometer, sized on a Bioanalyzer 2100, and re-quantified with the KAPA Library Quantification kit. Each immunoSEQ 96-well plate was sequenced on its own single-read 150-cycle Illumina NextSeq 550 flow cell. The paper's data handling went like this. Because the immunoSEQ output held only junctional sequences and lacked quality scores, the filtering could not match the filtering applied to full-length reads. To assign V/J genes and CDR3, sequences were annotated using PyIR, a Python wrapper for IgBLAST v1.9, with IMGT germline references. Reads were filtered out if the reads had weak V/J assignments (E-value above 1e-6), no CDR3, stop codons, out-of-frame junctions, or ambiguous translated residues. A V3J clonotype was defined by an identical inferred V gene, J gene, and CDR3 amino acid sequence. The percentage overlap between two repertoires was calculated by dividing the number of shared unique clonotypes by the size of the smaller repertoire. RTK rarefaction, the Chao1 estimator, and Recon v2.1 estimates of unobserved clonotypes were used to assess repertoire richness. For all TCRbeta clonotypes obtained by the gDNA method from a handful of donors, generation probabilities were computed with OLGA. TCRdb stores this immuneACCESS table with in-frame sequences only. Part of the clones is absent; in the studies checked, under half of the shortfall reflects unresolved V genes, and no reason is known for the rest. V and J calls and clone size are as listed in that table; D and trimming were resolved from the DNA. The table for this sample lists around 2.5 million clones; 80% to 95% of them were counted only once. About 0.39% of the sample goes to the ten largest clones.

The data derive from a study of shared clonotypes between healthy human individuals (dated by TCRdb to the early 2020s). About the full investigation: Three men and a couple of women, aged 18 to 49 years, made up the cohort. Per donor, three plates each were used for CD4 naive and CD4 memory, two for CD8 naive, and one for CD8 memory. To estimate repertoire size and how much clonotype sharing occurs between individuals, the study deeply sequenced the blood TCR repertoires of roughly 5 healthy adults. To increase sequencing depth and limit assay-specific biases, TCR repertoire library preparation and sequencing were carried out by different laboratories using diverse techniques. Leukapheresis yielded between about 0.85 and 9.5 billion PBMCs per donor.

Overall results and qualifications from the work: Naive subsets generally had larger estimated clonotype richness than memory subsets. Sampling was limited to blood, and TCR repertoires in tissue likely differ from TCR repertoires in blood. Rarefaction of sorted-subset datasets indicated incomplete sequencing despite the large sequencing depth. The small number of donors limited the genetic and exposure-history diversity represented. Higher generation probabilities were observed for clonotypes shared by all four sorted-subset donors than for non-shared clonotypes. Sharing across several donors was observed for about 5% of naive CD4, about 4% of naive CD8, 2% to 2.5% of memory CD4, and around 0.4% of memory CD8 clonotypes. Pairwise subsampling indicated that sequencing depth was expected to affect the degree of clonotype sharing among donors.

The cysteine opens and the phenylalanine closes a CDR3 of 18 amino acids. This entry keeps only the CDR3 DNA: 54 bases, framed from base 1. The germline V gene supplies CDR1 MGHRA and CDR2 YSYEKL. From V the trimming removes 4 bases and from J it removes 1 base, while the gene matches leave 12 bases of the junction unaccounted for. The sequenced sample consisted of naive CD4+ T cells from PBMCs. What the cell subset or site label conveys for this sample: CD45RA+ positively selected. In this chain, TRBV4-1 is recombined with TRBJ2-7, with 11 bases in between that match TRBD1. This clonotype originated in a man younger than 35 in good health. Some clones in this sample may be carry-over from other donors' samples. The CDR3: CASSLREYGTGGSYEQYF. At the DNA level, the sequence is TGCGCCAGCAGCCTCAGAGAGTATGGGACAGGGGGGTCCTACGAGCAGTACTTC.